This TCR beta chain originates from a study of blood T cell repertoires in COVID-19. Background on the study: The origin of the acute and convalescent COVID-19 samples was the United States, Italy and Spain. Sources were T cells, B-cell-depleted T cells, or PBMCs; the material itself was cDNA or gDNA.

Germline V gene data show CDR1 as SGHTA and CDR2 as FQGNSA. V shed 5 bases, J shed 2 bases, and the junction held 6 bases outside the gene matches. This CDR3 region has 14 residues. Profiling relied on immunoSEQ multiplex PCR, and the TCRdb table lists in-frame clones only, not all of them. Of 60,000 to 75,000 clones listed, more than 75% are singletons. V and J are TRBV7-2 and TRBJ2-7, with TRBD2 matching 7 bases. The sample consisted of peripheral blood. This clonotype originated in a human donor in a cohort sampled during active COVID-19. The CDR3 is CASSQSGIPYEQYF. The CDR3 coding sequence is TGTGCCAGCAGCCAAAGCGGGATCCCCTACGAGCAGTACTTC.